This is a list of T cell receptor beta chains from one sample in a study of cytomegalovirus exposure and HLA in healthy donors. This table comes from immunoSEQ multiplex PCR, and its TCRdb copy is limited to in-frame clones, with some not included. The repertoire holds some 270,000 clones, with 75% to 85% as singletons. What was sequenced was PBMCs. The receptors shown here come from a girl aged 2 to 10 in good health and CMV-seronegative. Each CDR3 is given with its conserved first and last residue. Fields, in order: J gene, clone size, D gene, V gene, CDR3 protein, CDR3 DNA. A D gene is named only where the DNA matches it firmly. Clone size is shown for a subset of rows, as once, few, many or a class of expanded clone.

TRBJ1-1 | . | TRBD1 | TRBV9 | CASSVGTGWMNTEAFF | TGTGCCAGCAGCGTAGGGACAGGGTGGATGAACACTGAAGCTTTCTTT
TRBJ1-4 | . | TRBD1 | TRBV5-1 | CASSLTTGRREKLFF | TGCGCCAGCAGCTTGACGACAGGGCGACGAGAAAAACTGTTTTTT
TRBJ2-1 | . | . | TRBV5-1 | CASSLLRDSYNEQFF | TGCGCCAGCAGCTTGTTGCGGGATTCCTACAATGAGCAGTTCTTC
TRBJ1-5 | . | . | TRBV5-1 | CASSPVSGVHQPQHF | TGCGCCAGCAGCCCGGTTTCAGGGGTGCATCAGCCCCAGCATTTT
TRBJ1-5 | . | . | TRBV15 | CATSPGQGGNQPQHF | TGTGCCACCAGTCCAGGTCAGGGTGGAAATCAGCCCCAGCATTTT
TRBJ1-2 | . | . | TRBV29-1 | CSVETSNYGYTF | TGCAGCGTAGAGACAAGTAACTATGGCTACACCTTC
TRBJ2-7 | . | . | TRBV5-6 | CASSWRGPSYEQYF | TGTGCCAGCAGCTGGAGGGGTCCCTCCTACGAGCAGTACTTC
TRBJ1-2 | . | . | TRBV7-2 | CASSYVGGDYGYTF | TGTGCCAGCAGCTATGTAGGGGGGGACTATGGCTACACCTTC
TRBJ1-6 | . | TRBD1 | TRBV5-5 | CASRRTGGLNSPLHF | TGTGCCAGCAGGAGGACAGGGGGCCTTAATTCACCCCTCCACTTT
TRBJ2-3 | . | TRBD1 | TRBV13 | CASSGDPQGAGSTDTQYF | TGTGCCAGCAGCGGAGACCCCCAGGGGGCGGGAAGCACAGATACGCAGTATTTT
TRBJ2-7 | once | . | TRBV14 | CASSLNYEQYF | TGTGCCAGCAGCCTAAACTACGAGCAGTACTTC
TRBJ2-1 | . | . | TRBV7-8 | CASSLDSNYNEQFF | TGTGCCAGCAGCTTAGACTCCAACTACAATGAGCAGTTCTTC
TRBJ1-5 | . | . | TRBV2 | CASSPTGSNQPQHF | TGTGCCAGCAGTCCGACAGGTAGCAATCAGCCCCAGCATTTT
TRBJ1-4 | . | TRBD1 | TRBV5-6 | CASSSERTGGEKLFF | TGTGCCAGCAGCTCCGAGAGGACAGGGGGAGAGAAACTGTTTTTT
TRBJ2-3 | . | . | TRBV7-9 | CASSSQRTSTDTQYF | TGTGCCAGCAGCTCGCAGCGGACGAGCACAGATACGCAGTATTTT
TRBJ2-3 | . | TRBD2 | TRBV13 | CASSIIAGTDTQYF | TGTGCCAGCAGCATTATAGCGGGAACAGATACGCAGTATTTT
TRBJ2-5 | . | TRBD2 | TRBV5-1 | CASSPRGGRETQYF | TGCGCCAGCAGCCCCCGGGGGGGGAGAGAGACCCAGTACTTC
TRBJ1-2 | . | TRBD1 | TRBV19 | CASRPDRGGYGYTF | TGTGCCAGTAGACCGGACAGGGGAGGCTATGGCTACACCTTC
TRBJ2-7 | . | TRBD1 | TRBV28 | CASSSGQGYEQYF | TGTGCCAGCAGTTCCGGACAGGGCTACGAGCAGTACTTC
TRBJ2-3 | . | TRBD2 | TRBV19 | CASNRGGTDTQYF | TGTGCCAGTAACCGGGGGGGTACAGATACGCAGTATTTT
TRBJ1-1 | . | . | TRBV6-1 | CASSYGQPEAFF | TGTGCCAGCAGCTATGGACAGCCCGAAGCTTTCTTT
TRBJ2-7 | few | . | TRBV6-1 | CASSVEGQGLYEQYF | TGTGCCAGCAGTGTCGAGGGTCAGGGGCTCTACGAGCAGTACTTC
TRBJ2-4 | few | . | TRBV27 | CASSLRAPKNIQYF | TGTGCCAGCAGTCTCAGGGCCCCCAAAAACATTCAGTACTTC